This T cell receptor (beta chain) was sequenced in a study of ipilimumab plus nivolumab after autologous stem cell transplantation. In the study overall: A median of 8 nivolumab and about five ipilimumab doses were given.

This CDR3 comprises 13 residues. V lost 0 bases to trimming and J lost 4 bases, with 10 bases between them. Germline CDR1 reads GTSNPN; CDR2 reads SVGIG (reference sequence). Sequencing was performed with immunoSEQ multiplex PCR; in TCRdb, only in-frame clones are kept and a portion is missing. The data show fewer than 15,000 clones, with about four fifths seen just once and about 10% held by the top ten. Starting 14 to 28 days after autologous transplant, ipilimumab 1 mg/kg was given. The chain recombines TRBV30 with TRBJ2-7, with a tentative D call TRBD2 (5 bases). The sequence was obtained from a male donor with primary mediastinal lymphoma. Material: PBMCs, obtained in a trial of ipilimumab plus nivolumab as post-transplant consolidation. The CDR3 nucleotides are TGTGCCTGGAGTGTAGGTAGGAGGTACGAGCAGTACTTC. It encodes CAWSVGRRYEQYF. Full variable domain (rest looked up from reference TRBV30 and TRBJ2-7): SQTIHQWPATLVQPVGSPLSLECTVEGTSNPNLYWYRQAAGRGLQLLFYSVGIGQISSEVPQNLSASRPQDRQFILSSKKLLLSDSGFYLCAWSVGRRYEQYFGPGTRLTVT.